This T cell receptor (beta chain) was documented in a study of cytomegalovirus exposure and HLA in healthy donors. The study, taken as a whole, reports: It is likely that the observed cluster of highly shared sequence variants was a sequencing artifact. A later analysis linked a missense DCLRE1C variant to TCR beta V- and J-gene trimming.

Germline V gene data show CDR1 as SGHNT and CDR2 as YYREEE (reference sequence). CDR3 length equals 16 residues. V lost 2 bases and J lost 3; bases outside the gene matches: 7. For this clone: Its antigen is not known.

Both 60 Vbeta primers and 13 Jbeta primers went into the PCR. TCRdb keeps only in-frame clones here, not all; method: immunoSEQ multiplex PCR. The data show 75,000 to 95,000 clones, 69% seen once. The sample comprised PBMCs. This chain uses TRBV5-4 with TRBJ2-1, with TRBD2 identical over 8 bases. This clonotype was sampled from a man aged 45-65 years in good health and CMV-seronegative. CDR3 loop: CASSFGTSMGYNEQFF. As DNA, the CDR3 is TGTGCCAGCAGCTTCGGGACTAGTATGGGCTACAATGAGCAGTTCTTC.